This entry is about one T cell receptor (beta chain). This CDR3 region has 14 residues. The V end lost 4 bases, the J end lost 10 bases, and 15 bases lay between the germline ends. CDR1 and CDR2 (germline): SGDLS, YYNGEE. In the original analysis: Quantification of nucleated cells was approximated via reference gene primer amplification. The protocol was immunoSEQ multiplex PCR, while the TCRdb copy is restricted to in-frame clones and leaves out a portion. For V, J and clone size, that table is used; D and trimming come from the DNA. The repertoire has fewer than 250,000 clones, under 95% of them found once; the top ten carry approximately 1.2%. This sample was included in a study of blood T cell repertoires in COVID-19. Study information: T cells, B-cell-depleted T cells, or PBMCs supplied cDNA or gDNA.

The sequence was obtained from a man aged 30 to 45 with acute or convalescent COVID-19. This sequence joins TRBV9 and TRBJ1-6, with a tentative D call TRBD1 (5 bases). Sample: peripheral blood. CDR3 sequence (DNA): TGTGCCAGCAGCCCCTCCAGGGCGGACTCACCCCTCCACTTT. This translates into CASSPSRADSPLHF.